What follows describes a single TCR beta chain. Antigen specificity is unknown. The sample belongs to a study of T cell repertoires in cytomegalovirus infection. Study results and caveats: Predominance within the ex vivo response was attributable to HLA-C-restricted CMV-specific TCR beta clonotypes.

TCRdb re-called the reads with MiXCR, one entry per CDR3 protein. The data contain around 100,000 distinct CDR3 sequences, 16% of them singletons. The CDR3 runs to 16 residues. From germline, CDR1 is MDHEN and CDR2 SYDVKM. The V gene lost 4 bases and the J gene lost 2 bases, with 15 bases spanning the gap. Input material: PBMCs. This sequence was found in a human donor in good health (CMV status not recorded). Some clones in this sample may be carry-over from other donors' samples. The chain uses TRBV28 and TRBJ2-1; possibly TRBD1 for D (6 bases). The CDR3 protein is CASSSQGSETYNEQFF. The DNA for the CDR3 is TGTGCCAGCAGTTCGCAGGGGTCGGAGACCTACAATGAGCAGTTCTTC.